The TCR beta chain under discussion was sequenced for a study of breast tumors, draining lymph nodes, adjacent tissues. Findings and caveats of the study: Data only fit, rather than demonstrated, lymph node origin of most tumor T cells. Luminal-like breast cancer showed significantly greater tumor-nontumor repertoire similarity than basal-like breast cancer did.

MiXCR was run by TCRdb on the multiplex PCR reads, yielding one entry per CDR3 protein. The sample includes 150,000 to 250,000 distinct CDR3 sequences, over 25% seen only once; the top ten take 4.3%. The lymph nodes were axillary draining lymph nodes from breast cancer patients. This CDR3 contains 16 residues. Trimming took 0 bases from V and 0 from J, leaving 13 bases between them. Germline loops: CDR1 SGHDT, CDR2 YYEEEE. This clonotype was recorded at least ten times. Its antigen is unidentified. The J gene is TRBJ2-7, the V gene TRBV5-6; the D is unclear. The source of this sequence is a female donor with breast cancer. Some clones in this sample may be carry-over from other donors' samples. The sample consisted of axillary lymph node tissue. CDR3 protein: CASSLGAQLLSYEQYF. The CDR3 region has the DNA TGTGCCAGCAGCTTGGGAGCGCAACTGCTCTCCTACGAGCAGTACTTC.